This TCR beta chain was profiled in a study of blood T cells in healthy people across ages. Notes on the study in general: Roughly linearly, TCR beta diversity per million T cells fell as age increased.

This clonotype has a handful of counts. Its antigen remains unidentified. The junction shows a germline mismatch at one end, possibly a read error. Germline CDR1 reads MNHEY; CDR2 reads SMNVEV (reference sequence). The CDR3 totals 14 residues. A second roughly 6 to 12 cycle PCR used barcoded and J-beta primers. Each cDNA molecule carried a tag from a template-switch adaptor that contained 12 random nucleotides. TCRdb ran MiXCR on the 5' RACE reads and lists one entry per CDR3 protein. The sample gives roughly 1,100,000 distinct CDR3 sequences, around 27% of which show up once; approximately 0.75% is in the top ten. The same sample was also used in a study of T cells of mothers and their children. That paper states: The second PCR's M1S primer added sample barcodes and 2-4 random nucleotides. Maternal samples each gave over 9 million TCR beta CDR3 reads, and child samples roughly 3 million each.

Material: blood. This receptor was obtained from a girl between 2 and 10 years old in good health. V gene TRBV27 combines with J gene TRBJ2-1; D call uncertain. The DNA end is a closer match to TRBJ2-5, so the J assignment may be wrong. The CDR3 DNA follows: TGTGCCGGCAGTTTTGGGGTGGCCGGGGAGACCCAGTACTTC. Its protein is CAGSFGVAGETQYF.